This is a list of T cell receptor beta chains from one sample in a study of regulatory T cells in long-lasting Graves disease. TCRdb reprocessed the multiplex PCR reads with MiXCR, giving one entry per CDR3 protein. The profile shows roughly 500,000 distinct CDR3 sequences, about 14% of them singletons. The same specimen was also included in a second study, on T cells in Graves' hyperthyroidism and ophthalmopathy.

The source material was peripheral blood mononuclear cells (PBMCs), sampled at new diagnosis, from a patient treated with antithyroid drugs. The receptors were gathered from a young man with Graves disease. Both conserved end residues are part of each CDR3. The order of the fields is clone size, V gene, CDR3 length, J gene, D gene, CDR3 DNA, CDR3 protein. D genes are given only for firm matches. Only some rows state a clone size, as once, few, many or a class for expanded clones.

abundance: NA
v_gene: TRBV27
len: 15
j_gene: TRBJ2-7
d_gene: NA
CDR3nt: TGTGCCAGCAGCCCTTATAGGGGATCCCCCTACGAGCAGTACTTC
CDR3aa: CASSPYRGSPYEQYF

abundance: many
v_gene: TRBV27
len: 14
j_gene: TRBJ2-1
d_gene: NA
CDR3nt: TGTGCCAGCAGTTTACTAGCGCATTACAATGAGCAGTTCTTC
CDR3aa: CASSLLAHYNEQFF

abundance: many
v_gene: TRBV24-1
len: 15
j_gene: TRBJ2-3
d_gene: NA
CDR3nt: TGTGCCACCAAAGCTCAGGGCTCTAGCACAGATACGCAGTATTTT
CDR3aa: CATKAQGSSTDTQYF

abundance: many
v_gene: TRBV3-1
len: 14
j_gene: TRBJ2-1
d_gene: NA
CDR3nt: TGTGCCAGCAGCCCATTGACTAGGTACAATGAGCAGTTCTTC
CDR3aa: CASSPLTRYNEQFF

abundance: NA
v_gene: TRBV20-1
len: 16
j_gene: TRBJ2-1
d_gene: TRBD2
CDR3nt: TGCAGTGCTAGTCGTGGCGGGAGGGCCGCCAACAATGAGCAGTTCTTC
CDR3aa: CSASRGGRAANNEQFF

abundance: many
v_gene: TRBV11-1
len: 15
j_gene: TRBJ2-5
d_gene: NA
CDR3nt: TGTGCCAGCAGATCCGCCAAAGGGTCCAAAGAGACCCAGTACTTC
CDR3aa: CASRSAKGSKETQYF

abundance: few
v_gene: TRBV19
len: 13
j_gene: TRBJ2-7
d_gene: NA
CDR3nt: TGTGCCAGTATCCCAGCGCCCACCTACGAGCAGTACTTC
CDR3aa: CASIPAPTYEQYF

abundance: many
v_gene: TRBV20-1
len: 13
j_gene: TRBJ2-7
d_gene: NA
CDR3nt: TGCAGTGCTATCCCCGTAGACTCCTACGAGCAGTACTTC
CDR3aa: CSAIPVDSYEQYF

abundance: many
v_gene: TRBV5-1
len: 18
j_gene: TRBJ2-5
d_gene: TRBD2
CDR3nt: TGCGCCAGCAGCTTGGGTCCGATCGGGAGGAGAAGTCAAGAGACCCAGTACTTC
CDR3aa: CASSLGPIGRRSQETQYF

abundance: NA
v_gene: TRBV11-3
len: 14
j_gene: TRBJ2-1
d_gene: TRBD1
CDR3nt: TGTGCCAGCAGCTTTCCGGGACAGGGCAATGAGCAGTTCTTC
CDR3aa: CASSFPGQGNEQFF

abundance: NA
v_gene: TRBV30
len: 13
j_gene: TRBJ2-7
d_gene: NA
CDR3nt: TGTGCCTGGAGTCTGACTAGTTCATACGAGCAGTACTTC
CDR3aa: CAWSLTSSYEQYF